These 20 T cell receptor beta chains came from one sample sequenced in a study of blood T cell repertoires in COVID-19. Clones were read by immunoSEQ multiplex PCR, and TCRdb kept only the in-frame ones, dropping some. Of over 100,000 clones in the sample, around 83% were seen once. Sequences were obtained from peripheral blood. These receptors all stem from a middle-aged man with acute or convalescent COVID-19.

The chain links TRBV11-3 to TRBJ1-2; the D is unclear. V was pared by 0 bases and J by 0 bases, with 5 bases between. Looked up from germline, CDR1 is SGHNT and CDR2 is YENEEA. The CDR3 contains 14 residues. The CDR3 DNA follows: TGTGCCAGCAGCTTAGAGCGTGCTAACTATGGCTACACCTTC. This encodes CASSLERANYGYTF.

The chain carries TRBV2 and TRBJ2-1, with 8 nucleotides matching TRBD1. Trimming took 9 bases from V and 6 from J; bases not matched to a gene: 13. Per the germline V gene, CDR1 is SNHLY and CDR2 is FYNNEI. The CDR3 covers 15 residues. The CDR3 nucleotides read TGTGCCAGTCCATTCAGGGGGCCTGGGACCAATGAGCAGTTCTTC. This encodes CASPFRGPGTNEQFF.

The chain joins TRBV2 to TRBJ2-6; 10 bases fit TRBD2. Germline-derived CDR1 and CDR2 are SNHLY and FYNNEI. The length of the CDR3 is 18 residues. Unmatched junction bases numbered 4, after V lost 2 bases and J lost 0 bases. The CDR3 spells CASSELAGGYSGANVLTF. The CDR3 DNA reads TGTGCCAGCAGTGAATTAGCGGGAGGATACTCTGGGGCCAACGTCCTGACTTTC.

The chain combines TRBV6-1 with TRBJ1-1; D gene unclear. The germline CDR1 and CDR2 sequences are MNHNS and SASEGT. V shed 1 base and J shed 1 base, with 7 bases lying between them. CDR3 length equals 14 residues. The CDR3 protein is CASSEGHTNTEAFF. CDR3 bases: TGTGCCAGCAGTGAAGGACACACGAACACTGAAGCTTTCTTT.

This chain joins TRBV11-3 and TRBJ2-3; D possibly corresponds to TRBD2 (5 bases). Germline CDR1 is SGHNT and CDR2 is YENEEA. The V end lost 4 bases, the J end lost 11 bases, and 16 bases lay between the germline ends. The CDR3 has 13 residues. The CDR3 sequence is CASSYLRSEGQYF. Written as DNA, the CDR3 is TGTGCCAGCAGCTACCTGAGATCCGAGGGGCAGTATTTT. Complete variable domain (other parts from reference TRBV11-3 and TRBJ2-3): EAGVVQSPRYKIIEKKQPVAFWCNPISGHNTLYWYLQNLGQGPELLIRYENEEAVDDSQLPKDRFSAERLKGVDSTLKIQPAELGDSAVYLCASSYLRSEGQYFGPGTRLTVL.

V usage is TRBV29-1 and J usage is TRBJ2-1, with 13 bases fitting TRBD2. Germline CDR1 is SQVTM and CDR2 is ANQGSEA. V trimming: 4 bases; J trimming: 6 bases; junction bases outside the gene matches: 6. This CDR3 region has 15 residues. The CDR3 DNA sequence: TGCAGCGTTGCCGCACTAGCGGGAGGGGGCAATGAGCAGTTCTTC. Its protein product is CSVAALAGGGNEQFF.

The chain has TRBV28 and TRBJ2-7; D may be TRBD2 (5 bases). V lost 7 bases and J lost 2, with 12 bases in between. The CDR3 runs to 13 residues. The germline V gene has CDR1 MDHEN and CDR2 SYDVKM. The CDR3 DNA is TGTGCCAGCATACGAGGGCCCCCCTACGAGCAGTACTTC. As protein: CASIRGPPYEQYF.

The CDR3 sequence: CASREGGPQHF. CDR3 nucleotide sequence: TGTGCCAGCAGGGAGGGTGGGCCCCAGCATTTT. The V and J genes are TRBV2 and TRBJ1-5, with D uncertain. V lost 6 bases and J 9 bases, leaving 9 bases between the germline ends. The CDR3 contains 11 residues. In germline, CDR1 is SNHLY, CDR2 FYNNEI.

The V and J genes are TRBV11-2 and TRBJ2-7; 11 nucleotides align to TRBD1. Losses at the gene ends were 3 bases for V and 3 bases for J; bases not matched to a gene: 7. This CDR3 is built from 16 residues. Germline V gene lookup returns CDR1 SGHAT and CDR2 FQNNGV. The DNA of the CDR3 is TGTGCCAGCAGCTTCGGGGGGACAGGGGGTCACTACGAGCAGTACTTC. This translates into CASSFGGTGGHYEQYF.

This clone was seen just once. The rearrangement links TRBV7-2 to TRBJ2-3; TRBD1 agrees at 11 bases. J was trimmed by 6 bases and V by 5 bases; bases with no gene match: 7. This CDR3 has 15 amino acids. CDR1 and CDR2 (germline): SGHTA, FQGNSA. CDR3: CASSVTGTGGDTQYF. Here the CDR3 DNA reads TGTGCCAGCAGCGTCACCGGGACAGGGGGGGATACGCAGTATTTT.

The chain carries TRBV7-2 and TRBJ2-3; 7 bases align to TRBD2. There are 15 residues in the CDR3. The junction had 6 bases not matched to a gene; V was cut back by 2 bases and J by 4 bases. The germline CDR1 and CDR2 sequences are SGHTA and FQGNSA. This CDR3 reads CASSLRRGIADTQYF. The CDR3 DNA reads TGTGCCAGCAGCTTAAGGCGGGGGATCGCAGATACGCAGTATTTT.

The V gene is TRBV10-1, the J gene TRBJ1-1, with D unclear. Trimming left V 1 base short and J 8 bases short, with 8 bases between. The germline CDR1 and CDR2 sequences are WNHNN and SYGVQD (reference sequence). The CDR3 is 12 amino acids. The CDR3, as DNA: TGCGCCAGCAGTGAGTTGGCAATCGAAGCTTTCTTT. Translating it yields CASSELAIEAFF.

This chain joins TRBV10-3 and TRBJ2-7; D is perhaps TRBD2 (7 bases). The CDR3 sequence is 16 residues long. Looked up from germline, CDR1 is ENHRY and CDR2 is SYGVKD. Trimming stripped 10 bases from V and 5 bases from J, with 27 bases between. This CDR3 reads CATRRGPGTGGDEQYF. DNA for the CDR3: TGTGCCACCCGGCGGGGGCCGGGGACCGGGGGCGACGAGCAGTACTTC.

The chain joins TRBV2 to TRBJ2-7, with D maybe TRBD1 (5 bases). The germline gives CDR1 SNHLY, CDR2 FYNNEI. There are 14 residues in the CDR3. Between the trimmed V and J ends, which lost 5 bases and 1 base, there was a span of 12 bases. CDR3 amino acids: CASSRRQSSYEQYF. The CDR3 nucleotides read TGTGCCAGCAGTCGCCGACAGTCTTCCTACGAGCAGTACTTC.

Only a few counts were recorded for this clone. CDR3 protein: CASSLVVGSYEQYF. Written as DNA, the CDR3 is TGCGCCAGCAGCTTGGTTGTCGGCTCCTACGAGCAGTACTTC. This chain joins TRBV5-1 and TRBJ2-7, with unresolved D. Germline lookup yields CDR1 SGHRS and CDR2 YFSETQ. V lost 0 bases to trimming and J lost 0 bases, with 7 bases between them. The CDR3 length is 14 residues. Full variable domain (outside the CDR3, taken from reference TRBV5-1 and TRBJ2-7): KAGVTQTPRYLIKTRGQQVTLSCSPISGHRSVSWYQQTPGQGLQFLFEYFSETQRNKGNFPGRFSGRQFSNSRSEMNVSTLELGDSALYLCASSLVVGSYEQYFGPGTRLTVT.

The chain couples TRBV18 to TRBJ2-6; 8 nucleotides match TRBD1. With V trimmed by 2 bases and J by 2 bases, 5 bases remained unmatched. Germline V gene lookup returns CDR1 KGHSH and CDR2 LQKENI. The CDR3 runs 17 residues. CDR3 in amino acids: CASSPRQGATGANVLTF. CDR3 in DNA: TGTGCCAGCTCACCAAGGCAGGGGGCGACTGGGGCCAACGTCCTGACTTTC.

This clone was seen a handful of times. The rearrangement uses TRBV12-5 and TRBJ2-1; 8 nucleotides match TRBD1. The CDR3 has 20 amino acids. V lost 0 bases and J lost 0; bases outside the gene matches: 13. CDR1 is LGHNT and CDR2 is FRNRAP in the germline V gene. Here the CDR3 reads CASGLVLTGGGQSSYNEQFF. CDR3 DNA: TGTGCTAGTGGTTTGGTACTCACAGGGGGAGGCCAAAGCTCCTACAATGAGCAGTTCTTC.

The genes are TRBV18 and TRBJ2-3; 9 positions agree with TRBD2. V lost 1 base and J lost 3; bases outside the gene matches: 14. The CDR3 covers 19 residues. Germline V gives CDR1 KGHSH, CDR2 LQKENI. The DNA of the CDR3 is TGTGCCAGCTCACCACAGGGGGGACTAGCCCGAATGGCGACAGATACGCAGTATTTT. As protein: CASSPQGGLARMATDTQYF.

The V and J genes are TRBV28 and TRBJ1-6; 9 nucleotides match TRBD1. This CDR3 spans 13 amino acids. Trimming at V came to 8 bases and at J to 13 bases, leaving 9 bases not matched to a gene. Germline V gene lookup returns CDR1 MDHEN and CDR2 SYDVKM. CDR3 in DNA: TGTGCCAGCGCGGGACAGGGCATCTTGCCCCTCCACTTT. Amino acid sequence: CASAGQGILPLHF. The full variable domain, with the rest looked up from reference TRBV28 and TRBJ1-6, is DVKVTQSSRYLVKRTGEKVFLECVQDMDHENMFWYRQDPGLGLRLIYFSYDVKMKEKGDIPEGYSVSREKKERFSLILESASTNQTSMYLCASAGQGILPLHFGNGTRLTVT.

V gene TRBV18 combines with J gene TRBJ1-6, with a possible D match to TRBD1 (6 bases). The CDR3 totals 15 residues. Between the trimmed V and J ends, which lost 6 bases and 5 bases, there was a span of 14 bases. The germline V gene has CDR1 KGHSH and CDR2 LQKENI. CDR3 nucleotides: TGTGCCAGCTCCTTCCGGAAGGGGGATAATTCACCCCTCCACTTT. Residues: CASSFRKGDNSPLHF. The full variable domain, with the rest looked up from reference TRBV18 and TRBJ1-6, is NAGVMQNPRHLVRRRGQEARLRCSPMKGHSHVYWYRQLPEEGLKFMVYLQKENIIDESGMPKERFSAEFPKEGPSILRIQQVVRGDSAAYFCASSFRKGDNSPLHFGNGTRLTVT.